The 15 T cell receptor beta chains reported below all come from one sample, sequenced in a study of immune cell composition in non-small cell lung cancer. Normal lung was taken at the farthest possible site, at least 3 cm from tumour. Method: immunoSEQ multiplex PCR; TCRdb's copy keeps in-frame clones and lacks some. The table has 6,500 to 8,000 clones, 84% seen once; the top ten hold 9.5% to 15%. Sequenced sample: non-adjacent lung tissue. These receptors originate from a human donor with non-small cell lung cancer.

This chain connects TRBV6-5 to TRBJ2-2; tentatively, D is TRBD1 or TRBD2 (5 bases each). Between the trimmed V and J ends, which lost 0 bases and 3 bases, there was a span of 11 bases. Germline-derived CDR1 and CDR2 are MNHEY and SVGAGI. The CDR3 is 16 amino acids. CDR3 bases: TGTGCCAGCAGTTACTCGGGGGTTTGGGACACCGGGGAGCTGTTTTTT. Translated, it gives CASSYSGVWDTGELFF.

J is TRBJ1-1 and V is TRBV7-3; D ambiguous. This CDR3 has 14 residues. Trimming pared 1 base from V and 4 bases from J, leaving 10 bases between. The germline CDR1 and CDR2 sequences are SGHTA and FQGTGA. Here the CDR3 DNA reads TGTGCCAGCAGCTTAATGGGGTACGGCACTGAAGCTTTCTTT. Its translation: CASSLMGYGTEAFF. The variable domain in full, with the rest retrieved from reference TRBV7-3 and TRBJ1-1, is GAGVSQTPSNKVTEKGKYVELRCDPISGHTALYWYRQSLGQGPEFLIYFQGTGAADDSGLPNDRFFAVRPEGSVSTLKIQRTERGDSAVYLCASSLMGYGTEAFFGQGTRLTVV.

The chain has TRBV10-3 and TRBJ2-7, with unresolved D. The germline V gene encodes CDR1 ENHRY and CDR2 SYGVKD. Trimming stripped 3 bases from V and 2 bases from J, with 2 bases between. This CDR3 comprises 11 residues. CDR3 DNA sequence: TGTGCCATCAGTGACGCCTACGAGCAGTACTTC. It translates to CAISDAYEQYF.

This clone was recorded a few times. This rearrangement joins TRBV6-5 to TRBJ1-2; TRBD1 matches at 7 bases. Trimming at V came to 8 bases and at J to 6 bases, leaving 9 bases not matched to a gene. The length of the CDR3 is 13 residues. The germline gives CDR1 MNHEY, CDR2 SVGAGI. The DNA of the CDR3 is TGTGCCAGCCTACAGGGGAGTCAGGATGGCTACACCTTC. As protein: CASLQGSQDGYTF.

The chain recombines TRBV7-2 with TRBJ1-1; D not certain. CDR1 and CDR2 (germline): SGHTA, FQGNSA. CDR3 length: 16 residues. V lost 1 base and J lost 1, with 13 bases in between. CDR3 region: CASSLGLVGSNTEAFF. The CDR3 nucleotides are TGTGCCAGCAGCTTAGGGTTAGTGGGCTCGAACACTGAAGCTTTCTTT.

This clone was found once. This sequence joins TRBV27 and TRBJ2-3; D remains unclear. The CDR3 runs to 13 residues. Per germline, CDR1 MNHEY and CDR2 SMNVEV (reference sequence). Trimming left V 4 bases short and J 3 bases short, with 8 bases between. The CDR3 DNA follows: TGTGCCAGCAGTTCGCAATTAACAGATACGCAGTATTTT. Translating gives CASSSQLTDTQYF.

The chain is built from TRBV6-5 and TRBJ2-7, with D perhaps being TRBD1 or TRBD2 (6 bases each). Germline CDR1 reads MNHEY; CDR2 reads SVGAGI. CDR3 length equals 15 residues. Trimming cost V 4 bases and J 2 bases, with 15 bases left between them. CDR3 nucleotide sequence: TGTGCCAGCAGTTTAATCCGGGGGCCAACCTACGAGCAGTACTTC. Amino acids: CASSLIRGPTYEQYF.

This sequence joins TRBV6-1 and TRBJ1-1; tentative D call: TRBD1 (6 bases). V lost 5 bases and J lost 3, with 16 bases in between. Germline assignment: CDR1 MNHNS and CDR2 SASEGT. The CDR3 has 15 amino acids. The CDR3 DNA is TGTGCCAGCAGTCCCTCCGGGGGGGCGTACACTGAAGCTTTCTTT. It yields the protein CASSPSGGAYTEAFF.

This clone was found a few times. J is TRBJ2-2 and V is TRBV10-3; D is unresolved. Trimming left V 0 bases short and J 0 bases short, with 2 bases between. The CDR3 runs to 14 residues. The germline V gene encodes CDR1 ENHRY and CDR2 SYGVKD. The CDR3 DNA reads as TGTGCCATCAGTGAGTCATCGAACACCGGGGAGCTGTTTTTT. Protein product: CAISESSNTGELFF.

The chain carries TRBV2 and TRBJ2-5; a weak D match, TRBD1 (6 bases). V was pared by 5 bases and J by 5 bases, with 12 bases between. The length of the CDR3 is 13 residues. Germline V gives CDR1 SNHLY, CDR2 FYNNEI. The CDR3 sequence is CASSNRVGETQYF. In DNA, the CDR3 is TGTGCCAGCAGTAACAGGGTCGGGGAGACCCAGTACTTC.

The CDR3 DNA sequence: TGTGCCAGCAGCCGGGTGATTACTGAAGCTTTCTTT. It yields the protein CASSRVITEAFF. V and J are TRBV5-5 and TRBJ1-1; D uncertain. Trimming cost V 4 bases and J 5 bases, with 9 bases left between them. The CDR3 extends over 12 amino acids. Germline CDR1 SGHKS, CDR2 YYEKEE (reference sequence). Using reference TRBV5-5 and TRBJ1-1 for the parts outside the CDR3, the full variable domain is DAGVTQSPTHLIKTRGQQVTLRCSPISGHKSVSWYQQVLGQGPQFIFQYYEKEERGRGNFPDRFSARQFPNYSSELNVNALLLGDSALYLCASSRVITEAFFGQGTRLTVV.

The gene calls are TRBV19 and TRBJ1-1, with D tentatively TRBD1 (5 bases). CDR3 length: 13 amino acids. Trimming removed 5 bases at V and 5 bases at J, with 12 bases between. CDR1 is LNHDA, CDR2 SQIVND, per germline (reference sequence). CDR3 region: CASSPAGWTEAFF. The CDR3 DNA follows: TGTGCCAGTAGTCCCGCAGGGTGGACTGAAGCTTTCTTT.

This chain links TRBV11-3 with TRBJ2-3; no reliable D call. The germline V gene encodes CDR1 SGHNT and CDR2 YENEEA. V lost 4 bases and J 4 bases, leaving 15 bases between the germline ends. The CDR3 covers 15 residues. The CDR3 spells CASSSQRRPADTQYF. CDR3 nucleotide sequence: TGTGCCAGCAGCTCTCAACGGCGTCCCGCAGATACGCAGTATTTT.

The V gene is TRBV7-9, the J gene TRBJ2-5; 9 bases line up with TRBD1. With V trimmed by 4 bases and J by 1 base, 1 base remained unmatched. CDR1 and CDR2 (germline): SEHNR, FQNEAQ (reference sequence). The CDR3 covers 14 residues. The chain's CDR3 is CASSSGQGQETQYF. The CDR3 DNA sequence: TGTGCCAGCAGCTCGGGACAGGGCCAAGAGACCCAGTACTTC. Variable domain in full (rest from reference TRBV7-9 and TRBJ2-5): DTGVSQNPRHKITKRGQNVTFRCDPISEHNRLYWYRQTLGQGPEFLTYFQNEAQLEKSRLLSDRFSAERPKGSFSTLEIQRTEQGDSAMYLCASSSGQGQETQYFGPGTRLLVL.

The gene calls are TRBV30 and TRBJ1-1; 7 nucleotides align to TRBD1. V lost 0 bases to trimming and J lost 2 bases; unmatched junction nucleotides: 9. From germline, CDR1 is GTSNPN and CDR2 SVGIG (reference sequence). The CDR3 loop spans 16 amino acids. The CDR3 reads CAWSVHPGQRNTEAFF. In nucleotides, the CDR3 is TGTGCCTGGAGTGTTCACCCGGGACAGAGAAACACTGAAGCTTTCTTT.